This entry concerns a single T cell receptor (beta chain). The data belong to a study of blood T cell repertoires in COVID-19. V dropped 4 bases and J dropped 6; count of bases not matched to a gene: 6. This CDR3 spans 14 amino acids. CDR1 and CDR2 (germline): SGHTS, YDEGEE. Method: immunoSEQ multiplex PCR; TCRdb's copy keeps in-frame clones and lacks some. The table shows 150,000 to 250,000 clones, with 75% to 85% occurring only once. The chain has TRBV5-8 and TRBJ1-5; 8 bases line up with TRBD1. The clonotype was recovered from a woman between 40 and 50 years old with COVID-19, enrolled during active disease. Sample: peripheral blood. This CDR3 is CASSQRQGTQPQHF. The CDR3 DNA sequence: TGTGCCAGCAGCCAGCGACAGGGGACTCAGCCCCAGCATTTT.